This T cell receptor beta chain was identified during a study of OX40 agonist ivuxolimab in advanced cancers. Looking at the study overall: Intravenous ivuxolimab was administered to patients every 2 weeks at 0.01 to 10 mg/kg. With a range of about 20 to 79, age averaged about 58 years, and around 83% were male.

With regard to this clone: Its specificity is unknown.

Method: immunoSEQ multiplex PCR; TCRdb's copy keeps in-frame clones and lacks some. The table records 45,000 or so clones, about nine tenths of them present only once. General observations from the study: Partial responders at 0.1-3.0 mg/kg had among the lowest clonal expansion. Within 6 weeks, CD4+ and CD8+ blood T cells expanded clonally at 0.1 to 3.0 mg/kg.

The CDR3 totals 16 residues. Between the trimmed V and J ends, which lost 4 bases and 4 bases, there was a span of 19 bases. Germline V gene lookup returns CDR1 SGHDN and CDR2 FVKESK. The source is an adult with an advanced solid tumor such as melanoma, head and neck, liver or kidney cancer. Sequenced material: CD4+ or CD8+ T cells sorted from blood, taken in a trial of the OX40 agonist ivuxolimab. V and J are TRBV14 and TRBJ1-2, with D unresolved. CDR3 loop: CASSLNAGPGGYGYTF. CDR3 coding DNA: TGTGCCAGCAGCCTGAACGCGGGTCCGGGAGGCTATGGCTACACCTTC.